In its sample, the clone carrying this TCR beta chain was seen once. Its antigen is as yet unknown. Patients were excluded because of uncontrolled infection, other autoimmune disease, pregnancy or lactation. The source of the PBMCs was approximately 9.5 ml of fresh peripheral blood. These data originate in a study of T cells in Graves' hyperthyroidism and ophthalmopathy. Study-level background: The initial diagnosis was the point when peripheral blood was collected, ahead of any treatment. Broader study findings: Most expanded thyroid clonotypes above 0.001 also appeared in blood.

Looked up from germline, CDR1 is DFQATT and CDR2 is SNEGSKA (reference sequence). The CDR3 runs 15 residues. Trimming removed 7 bases at V and 7 bases at J, with 24 bases between. Regions amplified from RNA transcripts were the TCR beta CDR3 regions. TCR CDR3 underwent first-round RT-PCR with the HTBI primer set. TCRdb ran MiXCR on the multiplex PCR reads and lists one entry per CDR3 protein. The sample lists about 290,000 distinct CDR3 sequences; roughly 13% were seen once. The sequence derives from a woman between 40 and 50 years old with Graves' hyperthyroidism. V usage is TRBV20-1 and J usage is TRBJ2-3, with D perhaps TRBD1 or TRBD2 (6 bases each). Sequenced material: blood. The CDR3 DNA is TGCAGTGGGCCCCCCTTGGAGGGGGACTGGCATACGCAGTATTTT. Translated: CSGPPLEGDWHTQYF.